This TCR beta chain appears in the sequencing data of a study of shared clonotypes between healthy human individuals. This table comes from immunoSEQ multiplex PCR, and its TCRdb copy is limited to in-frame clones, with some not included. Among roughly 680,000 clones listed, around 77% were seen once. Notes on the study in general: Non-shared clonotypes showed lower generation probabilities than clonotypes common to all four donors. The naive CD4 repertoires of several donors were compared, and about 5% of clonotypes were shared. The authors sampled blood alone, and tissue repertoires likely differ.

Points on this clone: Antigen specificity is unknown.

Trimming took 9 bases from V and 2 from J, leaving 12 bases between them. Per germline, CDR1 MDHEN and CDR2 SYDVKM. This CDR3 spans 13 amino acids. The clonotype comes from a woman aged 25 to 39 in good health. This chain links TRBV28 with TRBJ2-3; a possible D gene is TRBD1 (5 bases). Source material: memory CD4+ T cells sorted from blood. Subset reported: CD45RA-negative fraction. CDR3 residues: CASGVGATDTQYF. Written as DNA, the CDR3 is TGTGCCAGTGGGGTAGGGGCCACAGATACGCAGTATTTT.